Presented here are 25 T cell receptor beta chains from one specimen sequenced in a study of response to subunit inactivated influenza vaccine. TCRdb independently ran MiXCR on the RT-PCR reads; one entry per CDR3 protein. The profile shows hundreds of thousands of distinct CDR3 sequences, 15% to 19% of them singletons. The material sequenced was PBMCs from blood, taken 11 to 12 days after vaccination. These receptors originate from a man in his fifties who received an inactivated influenza vaccine.

This clonotype appeared a few times. J is TRBJ2-3 and V is TRBV10-3; D may be TRBD2 (6 bases). The CDR3 length is 15 residues. V was trimmed by 7 bases and J by 2 bases, leaving 16 bases between them. CDR1 ENHRY and CDR2 SYGVKD come from the germline V gene. CDR3 sequence: CAITLGGLVTDTQYF. The DNA of the CDR3 is TGTGCCATCACCCTTGGGGGGTTAGTCACAGATACGCAGTATTTT.

The V and J genes are TRBV25-1 and TRBJ2-7; D is unclear. The CDR3 has 17 amino acids. The V end was cut by 3 bases, the J end by 0 bases, with 18 bases between. Per the germline V gene, CDR1 is MGHDK and CDR2 is SYGVNS. The CDR3 spells CASSETLRDGLSYEQYF. Written as DNA, the CDR3 is TGTGCCAGCAGTGAGACCCTAAGAGATGGCCTCTCCTACGAGCAGTACTTC.

The chain recombines TRBV11-1 with TRBJ2-7; D may match TRBD1 or TRBD2 (5 bases each). CDR3 size: 15 residues. Germline CDR1 reads SGHAT; CDR2 reads FQDESV (reference sequence). Trimming cost V 5 bases and J 2 bases, with 16 bases left between them. CDR3 in DNA: TGTGCCAGCAGCAAAAACCGGGGCACCACCTACGAGCAGTACTTC. Its protein product is CASSKNRGTTYEQYF.

The rearrangement uses TRBV7-8 and TRBJ2-5; D remains ambiguous. Trimming pared 6 bases from V and 2 bases from J, leaving 13 bases between. Per the germline V gene, CDR1 is SGHVS and CDR2 is FQNEAQ. This CDR3 is built from 14 residues. This CDR3 is CASSRRRLQETQYF. The CDR3 DNA is TGTGCCAGCAGTAGAAGAAGACTGCAAGAGACCCAGTACTTC.

This chain joins TRBV10-2 and TRBJ2-3; the match to TRBD2 covers 15 bases. There are 19 residues in the CDR3. Looked up from germline, CDR1 is WSHSY and CDR2 is SAAADI. Losses at the gene ends were 6 bases for V and 1 base for J; bases not matched to a gene: 11. The CDR3 here is CASSPWTSGGAGGTDTQYF. The CDR3 DNA reads as TGCGCCAGCAGCCCATGGACTAGCGGGGGGGCTGGAGGCACAGATACGCAGTATTTT.

This clonotype appeared many times. The rearrangement joins TRBV12-3 or TRBV12-4 to TRBJ2-3, with TRBD2 matching 8 bases. The trim removed 7 bases at V and 3 bases at J, leaving 6 bases unmatched. CDR3 length equals 14 residues. CDR3 DNA sequence: TGTGCCAGCACCCGGGGGGGAGGGACAGATACGCAGTATTTT. Translation: CASTRGGGTDTQYF.

The genes are TRBV3-1 and TRBJ2-1, with a tentative D call TRBD1 (5 bases). Looked up from germline, CDR1 is LGHDT and CDR2 is YNNKEL (reference sequence). The CDR3 is made up of 12 amino acids. With 3 bases removed from V and 15 bases from J, the gap between germline ends came to 15 bases. This CDR3 is CASSHNTGRVFF. Here the CDR3 DNA reads TGTGCCAGCAGCCACAATACAGGTCGCGTGTTCTTC.

This clonotype was observed many times. The chain couples TRBV3-1 to TRBJ1-1; TRBD1 matches at 7 bases. J was trimmed by 1 base and V by 1 base; bases with no gene match: 3. CDR3 size: 15 residues. Germline loops: CDR1 LGHDT, CDR2 YNNKEL (reference sequence). CDR3: CASSQVGTANTEAFF. The CDR3 DNA is TGTGCCAGCAGCCAAGTCGGGACAGCGAACACTGAAGCTTTCTTT.

This clonotype was recorded many times. J is TRBJ1-1 and V is TRBV4-1; TRBD1 might be the D (5 bases). The CDR3 has 15 residues. Trimming stripped 2 bases from V and 6 bases from J, with 16 bases between. In germline, CDR1 is MGHRA, CDR2 YSYEKL. CDR3 sequence: CASSQPGRSSPEAFF. CDR3 DNA: TGCGCCAGCAGCCAACCGGGACGGAGTTCTCCTGAAGCTTTCTTT.

This clonotype has ten or more counts. This chain links TRBV28 with TRBJ1-5; no clear D gene. CDR3 length: 17 residues. Germline lookup yields CDR1 MDHEN and CDR2 SYDVKM. V was trimmed by 4 bases and J by 6 bases, leaving 22 bases between them. The DNA of the CDR3 is TGTGCCAGCAGTTCGTTATCATCCGGACTTTTCACTCAGCCCCAGCATTTT. Its translation is CASSSLSSGLFTQPQHF.

This clonotype was seen only a few times. The V call is TRBV4-3, the J call TRBJ1-1; possibly TRBD1 for D (6 bases). Germline values: CDR1 LGHNA, CDR2 YSLEER. The V end lost 4 bases, the J end lost 4 bases, and 16 bases lay between the germline ends. The CDR3 has 15 amino acids. The CDR3 reads CASSLGGGASTEAFF. The CDR3 DNA follows: TGCGCCAGCAGCCTTGGAGGGGGGGCGAGCACTGAAGCTTTCTTT.

This clonotype was observed a handful of times. The V gene is TRBV3-1, the J gene TRBJ2-1, with D possibly TRBD1 on 6 matching bases. The V gene's germline CDR1 is LGHDT and CDR2 YNNKEL (reference sequence). Trimming shortened V by 6 bases and J by 1 base, and 19 bases separated the two germline ends. This CDR3 contains 17 residues. CDR3 nucleotides: TGTGCCAGCAGTTGGTACAGGGCCGAAGTGTCCTACAATGAGCAGTTCTTC. Residues: CASSWYRAEVSYNEQFF.

V usage is TRBV7-8 and J usage is TRBJ2-1; 7 bases fit TRBD1. CDR3 length: 15 residues. The V gene end was trimmed by 6 bases and the J gene end by 2 bases; junction bases not matched to a gene: 7. Germline V gives CDR1 SGHVS, CDR2 FQNEAQ. In DNA form, the CDR3 reads TGTGCCAGCAGAAACAGGGGTAGTGCCTACAATGAGCAGTTCTTC. It is translated as CASRNRGSAYNEQFF.

This CDR3 is CASSQLDTIYF. DNA of the CDR3: TGCGCCAGCAGCCAACTAGACACCATATATTTT. This sequence joins TRBV4-1 and TRBJ1-3; D gene ambiguous. The CDR3 length is 11 residues. The V gene's germline CDR1 is MGHRA and CDR2 YSYEKL. Trimming left V 2 bases short and J 8 bases short, with 4 bases between.

This clonotype was recorded many times. The V and J genes are TRBV7-2 and TRBJ1-2, with 9 bases identical to TRBD1. With V trimmed by 5 bases and J by 2 bases, 6 bases remained unmatched. The CDR3 consists of 15 residues. From germline, CDR1 is SGHTA and CDR2 FQGNSA. CDR3 protein: CASSPDRGWNYGYTF. The CDR3 DNA follows: TGTGCCAGCAGCCCGGACAGGGGATGGAACTATGGCTACACCTTC.

This chain links TRBV3-1 with TRBJ1-6, with D hard to call. The ends were cut back, 0 bases at V and 8 bases at J, with 11 bases in the middle. Germline loops: CDR1 LGHDT, CDR2 YNNKEL (reference sequence). The CDR3 runs to 15 residues. This chain's CDR3 is CASSQDTAGYSPLHF. DNA of the CDR3: TGTGCCAGCAGCCAAGATACGGCGGGGTATTCACCCCTCCACTTT. The full variable domain, its missing parts supplied by reference TRBV3-1 and TRBJ1-6, is DTAVSQTPKYLVTQMGNDKSIKCEQNLGHDTMYWYKQDSKKFLKIMFSYNNKELIINETVPNRFSPKSPDKAHLNLHINSLELGDSAVYFCASSQDTAGYSPLHFGNGTRLTVT.

This clonotype turned up a few times. A much larger clone lies one base from this, so it may be a read error. V usage is TRBV20-1 and J usage is TRBJ2-3, with 9 bases that match TRBD2. The CDR3 contains 17 residues. Germline CDR1 is DFQATT and CDR2 is SNEGSKA (reference sequence). The CDR3 bases are TGCTGTGCTAGAGGGGGGCTAGCGGGAACGGGAACAGATACGCAGTATTTT. This encodes CCARGGLAGTGTDTQYF.

This clonotype appeared once. The chain links TRBV11-1 to TRBJ2-5; a weak D match, TRBD2 (6 bases). The germline V gene has CDR1 SGHAT and CDR2 FQDESV (reference sequence). The CDR3 extends over 15 amino acids. Trimming removed 4 bases at V and 9 bases at J, with 21 bases between. The CDR3 loop is CASSSRIGGDAAQYF. The CDR3 DNA reads as TGTGCCAGCAGCTCCCGAATAGGAGGGGATGCGGCCCAGTACTTC. Full variable domain (rest looked up from reference TRBV11-1 and TRBJ2-5): EAEVAQSPRYKITEKSQAVAFWCDPISGHATLYWYRQILGQGPELLVQFQDESVVDDSQLPKDRFSAERLKGVDSTLKIQPAELGDSAMYLCASSSRIGGDAAQYFGPGTRLLVL.

This clonotype was seen more than once but under ten times. The J gene is TRBJ2-2, the V gene TRBV10-3; the D gene is possibly TRBD2 (5 bases). The germline gives CDR1 ENHRY, CDR2 SYGVKD. Trimming left V 3 bases short and J 2 bases short, with 13 bases between. The CDR3 has 16 amino acids. In nucleotides, the CDR3 is TGTGCCATCAGTGAAAGCAGCGGCAGAAACACCGGGGAGCTGTTTTTT. Translated: CAISESSGRNTGELFF.

This clonotype appeared a few times. The chain is built from TRBV19 and TRBJ1-2, with a tentative D call TRBD1 (5 bases). Germline CDR1 reads LNHDA; CDR2 reads SQIVND (reference sequence). V lost 4 bases, J lost 5 bases, and 11 bases lay in between. The CDR3 extends over 13 amino acids. The CDR3 here is CASSTSGGYGYTF. CDR3 nucleotide sequence: TGTGCCAGTAGTACCTCCGGGGGGTATGGCTACACCTTC. Based on the CDR3 plus reference TRBV19 and TRBJ1-2, the full variable domain is DGGITQSPKYLFRKEGQNVTLSCEQNLNHDAMYWYRQDPGQGLRLIYYSQIVNDFQKGDIAEGYSVSREKKESFPLTVTSAQKNPTAFYLCASSTSGGYGYTFGSGTRLTVV.

This clonotype has at least ten counts. CDR3 residues: CASSLTGDGSYNEQFF. The CDR3, as DNA: TGCGCCAGCAGCTTGACAGGGGATGGCTCCTACAATGAGCAGTTCTTC. The genes are TRBV5-1 and TRBJ2-1; 7 positions agree with TRBD1. Germline V CDR1 and CDR2: SGHRS, YFSETQ. Germline trimming cut 1 base from V and 0 bases from J; bases unmatched to any gene: 4. The CDR3 is 16 residues long.

The chain couples TRBV20-1 to TRBJ2-7; possibly TRBD2 for D (6 bases). The CDR3 is 14 residues long. Germline V CDR1 and CDR2: DFQATT, SNEGSKA (reference sequence). V was clipped by 2 bases and J by 2 bases, with 13 bases between them. DNA of the CDR3: TGCAGTGCTAGACAGGGAGGCCTGGCCTACGAGCAGTACTTC. It yields the protein CSARQGGLAYEQYF.

This clonotype was counted only a few times. The chain links TRBV2 to TRBJ2-1, with 7 positions matching TRBD2. Germline lookup yields CDR1 SNHLY and CDR2 FYNNEI. This CDR3 spans 19 amino acids. The ends lost 3 bases at V and 2 bases at J; junction bases unmatched: 16. The CDR3 DNA is TGTGCCAGCAGTGAGTTTGGGACTACCGACCTTACTACCTACAATGAGCAGTTCTTC. This translates into CASSEFGTTDLTTYNEQFF. Supplemented by reference TRBV2 and TRBJ2-1, the full variable domain reads EPEVTQTPSHQVTQMGQEVILRCVPISNHLYFYWYRQILGQKVEFLVSFYNNEISEKSEIFDDQFSVERPDGSNFTLKIRSTKLEDSAMYFCASSEFGTTDLTTYNEQFFGPGTRLTVL.

This clonotype showed up many times. This chain uses TRBV29-1 with TRBJ2-7, with TRBD1 matching over 9 bases. Germline assignment: CDR1 SQVTM and CDR2 ANQGSEA. This CDR3 is built from 14 residues. V was clipped by 4 bases and J by 6 bases; unmatched bases: 10. The DNA of the CDR3 is TGCAGCGTTGTATTTGCGGACAGGGGTGGCGAGCAGTACTTC. Its translation: CSVVFADRGGEQYF.

This clonotype was recorded at least ten times. The V and J genes are TRBV7-2 and TRBJ1-3; no clear D. V dropped 0 bases and J dropped 4 bases, with 4 bases sitting between them. Germline V gives CDR1 SGHTA, CDR2 FQGNSA. This CDR3 has 13 residues. This CDR3 is CASSLATGNTIYF. The CDR3, as DNA: TGTGCCAGCAGCTTAGCGACAGGAAACACCATATATTTT.